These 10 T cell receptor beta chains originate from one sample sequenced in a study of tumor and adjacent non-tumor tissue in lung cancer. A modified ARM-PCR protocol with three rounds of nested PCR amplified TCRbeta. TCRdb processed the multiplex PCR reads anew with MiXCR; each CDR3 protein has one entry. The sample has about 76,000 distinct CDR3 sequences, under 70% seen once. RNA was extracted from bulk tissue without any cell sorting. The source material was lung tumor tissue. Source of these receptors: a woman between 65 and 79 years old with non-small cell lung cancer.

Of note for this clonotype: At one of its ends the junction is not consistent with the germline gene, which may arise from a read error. The CDR3 nucleotides read TGTGCCAGCAGGGGGGACACCCAGACTGAAGTTTTCTTT. Translation gives CASRGDTQTEVFF. The chain uses TRBV28 and TRBJ1-1, with D possibly being TRBD1 (6 bases). This CDR3 is 13 amino acids long. The V gene's germline CDR1 is MDHEN and CDR2 SYDVKM.

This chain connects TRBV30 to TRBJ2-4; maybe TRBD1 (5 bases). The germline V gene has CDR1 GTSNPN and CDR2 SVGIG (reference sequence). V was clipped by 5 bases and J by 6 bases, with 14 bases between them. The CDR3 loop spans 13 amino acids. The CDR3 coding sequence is TGTGCCTGGGGTAGGACATGGGCAAACATTCAGTACTTC. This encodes CAWGRTWANIQYF.

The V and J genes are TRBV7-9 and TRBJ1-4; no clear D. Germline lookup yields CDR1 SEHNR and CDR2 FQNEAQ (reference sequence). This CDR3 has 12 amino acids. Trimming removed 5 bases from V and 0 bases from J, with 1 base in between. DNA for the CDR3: TGTGCCAGCAGCCCAACTAATGAAAAACTGTTTTTT. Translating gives CASSPTNEKLFF. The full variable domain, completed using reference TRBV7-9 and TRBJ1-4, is DTGVSQNPRHKITKRGQNVTFRCDPISEHNRLYWYRQTLGQGPEFLTYFQNEAQLEKSRLLSDRFSAERPKGSFSTLEIQRTEQGDSAMYLCASSPTNEKLFFGSGTQLSVL.

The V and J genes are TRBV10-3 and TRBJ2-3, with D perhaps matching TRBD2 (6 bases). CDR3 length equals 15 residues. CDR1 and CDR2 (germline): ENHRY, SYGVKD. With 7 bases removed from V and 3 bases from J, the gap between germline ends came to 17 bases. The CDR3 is CAIKAGNFITDTQYF. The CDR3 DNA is TGTGCCATCAAGGCGGGGAACTTTATAACAGATACGCAGTATTTT.

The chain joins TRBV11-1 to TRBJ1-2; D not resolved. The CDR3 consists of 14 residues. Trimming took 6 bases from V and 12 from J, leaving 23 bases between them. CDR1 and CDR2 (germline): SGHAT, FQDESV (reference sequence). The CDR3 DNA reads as TGTGCCAGCAGTCATTCGGGAGTCGGCTATGGTCACACCTTC. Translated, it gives CASSHSGVGYGHTF.

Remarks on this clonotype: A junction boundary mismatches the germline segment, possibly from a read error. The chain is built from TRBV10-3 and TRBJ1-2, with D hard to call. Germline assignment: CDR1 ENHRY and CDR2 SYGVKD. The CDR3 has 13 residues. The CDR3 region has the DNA TGTGACATCAGTGTCAGCGTTCGCTATGGCTACACCTTC. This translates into CDISVSVRYGYTF.

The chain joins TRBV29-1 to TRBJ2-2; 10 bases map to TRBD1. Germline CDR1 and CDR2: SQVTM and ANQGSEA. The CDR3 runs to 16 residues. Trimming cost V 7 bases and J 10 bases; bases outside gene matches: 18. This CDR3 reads CSAKNRDRGNSVELFF. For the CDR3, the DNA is TGCAGCGCAAAAAATCGGGACAGGGGAAATTCCGTGGAGCTGTTTTTT.

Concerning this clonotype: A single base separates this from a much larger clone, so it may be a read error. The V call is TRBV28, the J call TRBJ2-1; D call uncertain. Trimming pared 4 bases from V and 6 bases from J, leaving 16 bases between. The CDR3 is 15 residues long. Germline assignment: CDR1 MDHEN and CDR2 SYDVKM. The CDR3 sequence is CASSSNPPTGNEQFF. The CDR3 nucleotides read TGTGCCAGCAGTTCAAATCCCCCAACTGGCAATGAGCAGTTCTTC.

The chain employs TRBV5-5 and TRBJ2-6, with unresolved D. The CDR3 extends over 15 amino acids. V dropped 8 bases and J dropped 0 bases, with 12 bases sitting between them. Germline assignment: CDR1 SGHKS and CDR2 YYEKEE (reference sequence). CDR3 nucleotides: TGTGCCAGAAGCACCGATTTCTCTGGGGCCAACGTCCTGACTTTC. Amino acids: CARSTDFSGANVLTF.

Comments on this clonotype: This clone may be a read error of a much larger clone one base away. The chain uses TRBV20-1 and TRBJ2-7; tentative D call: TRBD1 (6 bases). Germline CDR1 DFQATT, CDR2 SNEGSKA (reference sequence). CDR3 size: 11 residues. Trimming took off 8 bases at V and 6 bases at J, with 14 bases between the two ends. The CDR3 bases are TGCAGTATCAGGAGACAGGCCGAGCAGTACTTC. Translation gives CSIRRQAEQYF.